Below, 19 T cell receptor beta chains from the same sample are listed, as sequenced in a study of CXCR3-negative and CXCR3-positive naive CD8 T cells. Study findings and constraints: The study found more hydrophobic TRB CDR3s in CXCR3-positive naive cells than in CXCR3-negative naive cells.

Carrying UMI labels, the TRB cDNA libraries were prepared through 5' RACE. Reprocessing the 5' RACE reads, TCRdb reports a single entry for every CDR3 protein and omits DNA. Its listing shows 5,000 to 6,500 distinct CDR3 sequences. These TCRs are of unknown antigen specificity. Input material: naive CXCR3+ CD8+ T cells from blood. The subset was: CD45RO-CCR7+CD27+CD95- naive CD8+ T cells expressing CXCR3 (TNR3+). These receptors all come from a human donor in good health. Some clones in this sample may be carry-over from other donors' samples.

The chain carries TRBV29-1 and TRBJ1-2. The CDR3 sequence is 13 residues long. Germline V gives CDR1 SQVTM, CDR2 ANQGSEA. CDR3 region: CSVEQQLNYGYTF.

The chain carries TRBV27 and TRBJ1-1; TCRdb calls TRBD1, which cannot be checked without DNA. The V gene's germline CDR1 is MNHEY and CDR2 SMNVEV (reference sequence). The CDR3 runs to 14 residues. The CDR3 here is CASSTGQGPTEAFF.

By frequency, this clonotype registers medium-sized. The CDR3 region is CSVEQGYGYTF. The chain links TRBV29-1 to TRBJ1-2; TCRdb's D gene call, TRBD1, goes unchecked for lack of DNA. Per germline, CDR1 SQVTM and CDR2 ANQGSEA. CDR3 length equals 11 residues.

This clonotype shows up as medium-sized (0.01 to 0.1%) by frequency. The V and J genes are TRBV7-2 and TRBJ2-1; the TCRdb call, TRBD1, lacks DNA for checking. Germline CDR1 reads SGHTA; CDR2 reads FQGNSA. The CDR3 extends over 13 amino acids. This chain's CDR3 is CASSVGQNNEQFF. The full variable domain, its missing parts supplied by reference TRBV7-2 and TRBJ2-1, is GAGVSQSPSNKVTEKGKDVELRCDPISGHTALYWYRQSLGQGLEFLIYFQGNSAPDKSGLPSDRFSAERTGGSVSTLTIQRTQQEDSAVYLCASSVGQNNEQFFGPGTRLTVL.

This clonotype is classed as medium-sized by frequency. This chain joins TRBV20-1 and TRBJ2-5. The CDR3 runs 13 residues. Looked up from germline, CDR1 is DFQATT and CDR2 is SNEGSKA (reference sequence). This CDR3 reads CSARDAMGETQYF.

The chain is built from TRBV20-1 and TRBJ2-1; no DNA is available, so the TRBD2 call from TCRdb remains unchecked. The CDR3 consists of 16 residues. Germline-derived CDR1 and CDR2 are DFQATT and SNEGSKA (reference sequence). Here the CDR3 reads CSAVYLAGEQNNEQFF.

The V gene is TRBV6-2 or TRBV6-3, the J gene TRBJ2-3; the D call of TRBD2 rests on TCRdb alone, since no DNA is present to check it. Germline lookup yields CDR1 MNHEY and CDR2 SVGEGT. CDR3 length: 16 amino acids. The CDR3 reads CASSYSWREDSDTQYF.

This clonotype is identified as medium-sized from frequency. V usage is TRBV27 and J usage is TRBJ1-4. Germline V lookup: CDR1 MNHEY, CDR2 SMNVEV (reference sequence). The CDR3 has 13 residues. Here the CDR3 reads CASSFGFNEKLFF. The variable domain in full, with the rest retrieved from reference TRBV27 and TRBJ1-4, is EAQVTQNPRYLITVTGKKLTVTCSQNMNHEYMSWYRQDPGLGLRQIYYSMNVEVTDKGDVPEGYKVSRKEKRNFPLILESPSPNQTSLYFCASSFGFNEKLFFGSGTQLSVL.

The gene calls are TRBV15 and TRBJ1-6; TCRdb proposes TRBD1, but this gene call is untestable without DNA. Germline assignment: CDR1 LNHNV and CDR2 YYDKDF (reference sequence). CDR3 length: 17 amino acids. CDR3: CATSREGTGGWNSPLHF.

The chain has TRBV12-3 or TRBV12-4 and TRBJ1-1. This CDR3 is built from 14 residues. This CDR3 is CASSFTLGNTEAFF.

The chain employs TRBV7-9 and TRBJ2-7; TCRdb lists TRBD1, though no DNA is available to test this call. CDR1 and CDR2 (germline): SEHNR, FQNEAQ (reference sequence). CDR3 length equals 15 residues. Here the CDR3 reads CASSPGTGISHEQYF.

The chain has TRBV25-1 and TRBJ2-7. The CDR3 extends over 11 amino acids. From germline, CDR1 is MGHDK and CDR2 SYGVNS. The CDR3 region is CASTNSYEQYF.

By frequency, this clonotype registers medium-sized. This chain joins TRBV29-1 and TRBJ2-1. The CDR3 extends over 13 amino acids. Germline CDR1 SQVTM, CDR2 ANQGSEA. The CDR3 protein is CSVVRDDYNEQFF.

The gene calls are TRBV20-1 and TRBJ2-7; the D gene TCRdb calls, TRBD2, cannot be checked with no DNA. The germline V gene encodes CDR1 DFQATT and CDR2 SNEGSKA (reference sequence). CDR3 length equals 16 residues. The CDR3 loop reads CSARDEQAGWSYEQYF.

CDR3 amino acids: CASSPSTGAEAFF. This chain uses TRBV19 with TRBJ1-1; the D gene TCRdb calls, TRBD1, cannot be checked with no DNA. The germline V gene has CDR1 LNHDA and CDR2 SQIVND (reference sequence). The CDR3 has 13 amino acids. Drawing the rest from reference TRBV19 and TRBJ1-1, the complete variable domain is DGGITQSPKYLFRKEGQNVTLSCEQNLNHDAMYWYRQDPGQGLRLIYYSQIVNDFQKGDIAEGYSVSREKKESFPLTVTSAQKNPTAFYLCASSPSTGAEAFFGQGTRLTVV.

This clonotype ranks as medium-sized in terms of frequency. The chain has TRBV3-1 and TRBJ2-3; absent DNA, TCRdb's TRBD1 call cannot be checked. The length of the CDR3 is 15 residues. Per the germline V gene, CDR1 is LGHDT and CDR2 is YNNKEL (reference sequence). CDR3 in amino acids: CASSLRAGGTDTQYF.

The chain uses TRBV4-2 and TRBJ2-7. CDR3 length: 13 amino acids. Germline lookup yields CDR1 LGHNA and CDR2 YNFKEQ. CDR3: CASSQGTNREQYF.

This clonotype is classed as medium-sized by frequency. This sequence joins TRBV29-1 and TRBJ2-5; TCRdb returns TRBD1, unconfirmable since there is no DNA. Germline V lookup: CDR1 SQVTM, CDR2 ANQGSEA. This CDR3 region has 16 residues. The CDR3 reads CSVEKWIGLTPETQYF.

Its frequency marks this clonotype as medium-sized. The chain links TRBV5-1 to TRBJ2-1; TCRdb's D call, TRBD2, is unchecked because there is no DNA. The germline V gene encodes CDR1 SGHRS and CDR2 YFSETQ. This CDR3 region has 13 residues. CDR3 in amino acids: CASSFWEGAPQFF.